This is a list of T cell receptor beta chains from one sample in a study of T cells in localized non-small cell lung cancer. Assay used: immunoSEQ multiplex PCR; TCRdb lists only in-frame clones, some missing. The sample carries roughly 30,000 clones, over 85% recorded once. The sequencing used peripheral blood, collected before any cancer treatment. The receptors stem from a woman aged 18-50 years with stage I lung adenocarcinoma. Both conserved end residues are part of each CDR3. The D gene is left open where the match is weak. Where a row states a size, it is once, few, many or the class of an expanded clone; other rows omit it.

j_call d_call v_call clone_size cdr3_length cdr3_nt cdr3_aa
TRBJ2-7 TRBD2 TRBV28 . 14 TGTGCCAGCAGGACGAGCGGGGAAGGCTACGAGCAGTACTTC CASRTSGEGYEQYF
TRBJ1-2 . TRBV5-6 few 15 TGTGCCAGCAGCTTGGCGACATCGGGGGCTCGAGGCTACACCTTC CASSLATSGARGYTF
TRBJ2-7 TRBD2 TRBV19 . 16 TGTGCCAGTAGTATTTCTTTAGGGGAGGGCTCCTACGAGCAGTACTTC CASSISLGEGSYEQYF
TRBJ2-7 . TRBV9 . 15 TGTGCCAGCAGCGTAGGGCTAGGGGAAGCCTACGAGCAGTACTTC CASSVGLGEAYEQYF
TRBJ1-2 . TRBV10-3 . 12 TGTGCCATCAGTGAGGGACAGTATGGCTACACCTTC CAISEGQYGYTF
TRBJ1-5 . TRBV5-1 . 15 TGCGCCAGCAGCTTAACTTCAGGGAGCAATCAGCCCCAGCATTTT CASSLTSGSNQPQHF
TRBJ1-2 . TRBV11-3 . 12 TGTGCCAGCAGCTTAGAGCCAGGTGGCTACACCTTC CASSLEPGGYTF
TRBJ2-1 . TRBV6-6 . 14 TGTGCCAGCAGTTACGGGCTAGGGACACATGAGCAGTTCTTC CASSYGLGTHEQFF
TRBJ2-3 . TRBV5-1 . 16 TGCGCCAGCAGCTTGACGGGGGCAACTAGCACAGATACGCAGTATTTT CASSLTGATSTDTQYF
TRBJ2-5 . TRBV18 . 11 TGTGCCAGCTCACCACAAGAGACCCAGTACTTC CASSPQETQYF
TRBJ2-1 TRBD1 TRBV7-9 . 17 TGTGCCAGCAGCTTAGGCGGAATACAGGGGGCAGGGAATGAGCAGTTCTTC CASSLGGIQGAGNEQFF
TRBJ2-1 TRBD2 TRBV18 . 16 TGTGCCAGCTCACCGTCCGGACTAGCGGAAGGTAATGAGCAGTTCTTC CASSPSGLAEGNEQFF
TRBJ2-5 TRBD2 TRBV5-1 . 15 TGCGCCAGCAGCTTGGGAACGGGAGGCCAAGAGACCCAGTACTTC CASSLGTGGQETQYF
TRBJ2-2 . TRBV6-6 few 14 TGTGCCAGCAGACCGGGACAGAACACCGGGGAGCTGTTTTTT CASRPGQNTGELFF
TRBJ1-5 . TRBV18 . 13 TGTGCCAGCTCACCAGGGGAAGATCAGCCCCAGCATTTT CASSPGEDQPQHF
TRBJ2-7 TRBD1 TRBV19 . 14 TGTGCCAGTAGGCCGGGACAGGGGAGTGACGAGCAGTACTTC CASRPGQGSDEQYF
TRBJ2-7 . TRBV6-6 . 14 TGTGCCAGCAGTTACCGGGCTAGCACCTACGAGCAGTACTTC CASSYRASTYEQYF
TRBJ1-5 . TRBV30 few 14 TGTGCCTGGACCACTTCCAGCGGCAATCAGCCCCAGCATTTT CAWTTSSGNQPQHF
TRBJ1-1 TRBD1 TRBV29-1 . 14 TGCAGCGTTGGGAGGGACAGCCTGAACACTGAAGCTTTCTTT CSVGRDSLNTEAFF
TRBJ1-1 . TRBV9 . 14 TGTGCCAGCAGCGTAGGTGGGGGGATCACTGAAGCTTTCTTT CASSVGGGITEAFF
TRBJ2-7 . TRBV27 . 14 TGTGCCAGCAGTTTCCGCGAGGGGCCCTACGAGCAGTACTTC CASSFREGPYEQYF
TRBJ2-7 . TRBV28 . 13 TGTGCCAGCAGTTTATGGTGGTGGTACGAGCAGTACTTC CASSLWWWYEQYF
TRBJ1-1 . TRBV28 . 14 TGTGCCAGCAGTTTCGGGAGAAAAACCTTTGAAGCTTTCTTT CASSFGRKTFEAFF
TRBJ2-7 . TRBV7-9 once 15 TGTGCCAGCAGCTCGACAGGGACTAGGGGGAACGAGCAGTACTTC CASSSTGTRGNEQYF
TRBJ2-7 . TRBV10-1 . 13 TGCGCCAGCAGTGAGTCTAGTTCCTACGAGCAGTACTTC CASSESSSYEQYF
TRBJ2-1 TRBD1 TRBV30 . 14 TGTGCCTGGAGTGTAGGACAGGGTAGCAATGAGCAGTTCTTC CAWSVGQGSNEQFF
TRBJ2-1 TRBD2 TRBV6-1 few 18 TGTGCCAGCAGTGAAGCACTAGCGGGAGGGATCTTCTACAATGAGCAGTTCTTC CASSEALAGGIFYNEQFF
TRBJ2-1 TRBD2 TRBV2 . 15 TGTGCCAGCAGTGGGGGACTAGCGGGGTCGGGTGAGCAGTTCTTC CASSGGLAGSGEQFF
TRBJ2-3 . TRBV5-1 . 15 TGCGCCAGCAGCTTGGATACAGCCAGCACAGATACGCAGTATTTT CASSLDTASTDTQYF
TRBJ1-2 . TRBV2 . 17 TGTGCCAGCAGTGAAGCGCTTCAGGGCTTAGCTAACTATGGCTACACCTTC CASSEALQGLANYGYTF
TRBJ1-5 . TRBV7-6 once 14 TGTGCCAGCAGCTCGGTGGGGGGAGGACAGCCCCAGCATTTT CASSSVGGGQPQHF
TRBJ2-2 TRBD2 TRBV13 . 18 TGTGCCAGCAGCCCCCGACTAGCGGGCCCCCCGGGGCCCGGGGAGCTGTTTTTT CASSPRLAGPPGPGELFF
TRBJ2-5 TRBD2 TRBV29-1 . 11 TGCAGCCACCAGGGAGGGGAGACCCAGTACTTC CSHQGGETQYF
TRBJ1-1 . TRBV6-1 . 15 TGTGCCAGCAGATATGACAGGACCATGAACACTGAAGCTTTCTTT CASRYDRTMNTEAFF
TRBJ1-5 . TRBV28 . 18 TGTGCCAGCAGTTTAGAGTGGGGGGCCAGGGGCGGCAATCAGCCCCAGCATTTT CASSLEWGARGGNQPQHF
TRBJ1-2 TRBD1 TRBV19 . 14 TGTGCCAGTAGAGACAGGGGGCGAAAAGAGGGCTACACCTTC CASRDRGRKEGYTF
TRBJ2-2 . TRBV21-1 once 16 TGTGCCAGCAGACGTGTAGCGGGATATAGCACCGGGGAGCTGTTTTTT CASRRVAGYSTGELFF
TRBJ2-1 TRBD2 TRBV29-1 . 16 TGCAGCGTTGGGGGTTTAGCGGGAGGGTCCTACAATGAGCAGTTCTTC CSVGGLAGGSYNEQFF
TRBJ2-3 . TRBV7-6 . 13 TGTGCCAGCAGCCCCGGTGCCAAGGATACGCAGTATTTT CASSPGAKDTQYF
TRBJ2-7 . TRBV4-1 . 18 TGCGCCAGCAGCCAAGGAGGATCAGCGGAAGGGGGTTTGTACGAGCAGTACTTC CASSQGGSAEGGLYEQYF
TRBJ2-7 . TRBV4-1 once 17 TGCGCCAGCAGCCAAGGCCTTTTGGGCGGAAGTAGATACGAGCAGTACTTC CASSQGLLGGSRYEQYF
TRBJ1-5 TRBD1 TRBV30 . 15 TGTGCCTGGAGGGAGGACGACAGGGATAATCAGCCCCAGCATTTT CAWREDDRDNQPQHF
TRBJ1-1 . TRBV9 few 14 TGTGCCAGCAGCGTATCCTTAAGTGACACTGAAGCTTTCTTT CASSVSLSDTEAFF
TRBJ1-1 . TRBV4-2 . 15 TGTGCCAGCGGGGGAAGGGGGGAGCTGAACACTGAAGCTTTCTTT CASGGRGELNTEAFF
TRBJ2-1 . TRBV11-2 . 11 TGTGCCAGCAGCCTTACCAATGAGCAGTTCTTC CASSLTNEQFF
TRBJ2-1 . TRBV14 . 13 TGTGCCAGCAGCCAGGGCTCCTACAATGAGCAGTTCTTC CASSQGSYNEQFF
TRBJ2-3 . TRBV10-3 . 14 TGTGCCATCAGTGAAATGACCAGGGCAGATACGCAGTATTTT CAISEMTRADTQYF
TRBJ2-5 . TRBV7-2 . 15 TGTGCCAGCAGCTTAGCTTCTTCAAACCAAGAGACCCAGTACTTC CASSLASSNQETQYF
TRBJ2-3 TRBD2 TRBV4-2 . 19 TGTGCCAGCAGCCAAGAGATCGCGGGGGCTAGCGGGAGCTCAGATACGCAGTATTTT CASSQEIAGASGSSDTQYF
TRBJ2-6 . TRBV11-3 . 15 TGTGCCAGCAGCTTAGGAGGGGATGGGGCCAACGTCCTGACTTTC CASSLGGDGANVLTF
TRBJ1-2 . TRBV4-3 . 15 TGCGCCAGCAGCCAAGTGGTAGGGAACAACTATGGCTACACCTTC CASSQVVGNNYGYTF
TRBJ1-1 . TRBV6-5 . 12 TGTGCCAGCAGAGTGAGCTCGTACGAAGCTTTCTTT CASRVSSYEAFF